The 13 T cell receptor beta chains in this list originate from one sample, sequenced in a study of control samples from healthy donors and cancer patients. Assay used: immunoSEQ multiplex PCR; TCRdb lists only in-frame clones, some missing. In the table there are some 100,000 clones, 80% to 90% of which are singletons. Sequencing was carried out using blood. These receptors originate from a man aged 25 to 40 in good health.

The genes are TRBV20-1 and TRBJ2-3; D is perhaps TRBD2 (5 bases). The V end was cut by 4 bases, the J end by 0 bases, with 11 bases between. This CDR3 spans 14 amino acids. In germline, CDR1 is DFQATT, CDR2 SNEGSKA (reference sequence). DNA of the CDR3: TGCAGTGCTATTGAGGGAGTAAGCACAGATACGCAGTATTTT. It specifies CSAIEGVSTDTQYF.

This chain connects TRBV7-2 to TRBJ2-7, with D hard to call. This CDR3 comprises 13 residues. V gave up 5 bases and J gave up 3 bases, with 11 bases separating them. Germline V gives CDR1 SGHTA, CDR2 FQGNSA. CDR3 protein: CASSSRMSYEQYF. CDR3 DNA sequence: TGTGCCAGCAGCAGTAGAATGAGCTACGAGCAGTACTTC.

The chain uses TRBV11-2 and TRBJ1-5; D remains ambiguous. CDR1 and CDR2 from the germline V gene are SGHAT and FQNNGV. The CDR3 loop spans 13 amino acids. Trimming shortened V by 2 bases and J by 7 bases, and 9 bases separated the two germline ends. This CDR3 is CASSLSTQQPQHF. Here the CDR3 DNA reads TGTGCCAGCAGCTTATCGACACAACAGCCCCAGCATTTT.

This clone turned up a few times. The chain carries TRBV7-2 and TRBJ2-7; 12 nucleotides match TRBD2. J was trimmed by 4 bases and V by 3 bases; bases with no gene match: 1. This CDR3 is built from 14 residues. The germline CDR1 and CDR2 sequences are SGHTA and FQGNSA. In DNA, the CDR3 is TGTGCCAGCAGCTTCACTAGCGGGAGGTACGAGCAGTACTTC. It codes for CASSFTSGRYEQYF.

V is TRBV4-1 and J is TRBJ1-4; D is unresolved. The CDR3 is 15 residues long. Germline V gene lookup returns CDR1 MGHRA and CDR2 YSYEKL. The V end lost 0 bases, the J end lost 0 bases, and 5 bases lay between the germline ends. The CDR3 DNA follows: TGCGCCAGCAGCCAAGAACCTGCAACTAATGAAAAACTGTTTTTT. Residues: CASSQEPATNEKLFF.

The chain couples TRBV19 to TRBJ2-7, with 16 bases matching TRBD2. This CDR3 is built from 19 residues. J was trimmed by 6 bases and V by 4 bases; bases with no gene match: 15. Germline CDR1 reads LNHDA; CDR2 reads SQIVND (reference sequence). Written as DNA, the CDR3 is TGTGCCAGTAGTACGACCTCCGGGACTAGCGGGAGGGCCATCCGCGAGCAGTACTTC. This gives the protein CASSTTSGTSGRAIREQYF.

This clone was counted only a few times. This chain links TRBV29-1 with TRBJ1-1; D is perhaps TRBD1 (5 bases). Germline lookup yields CDR1 SQVTM and CDR2 ANQGSEA. V was shortened by 2 bases and J by 6 bases, with 7 bases between the two germline ends. CDR3 length: 11 residues. CDR3 sequence (DNA): TGCAGCGTTGAAACGGGGGCTGAAGCTTTCTTT. It codes for CSVETGAEAFF.

The chain is built from TRBV15 and TRBJ2-1, with TRBD1 matching 8 bases. Germline-derived CDR1 and CDR2 are LNHNV and YYDKDF (reference sequence). There are 16 residues in the CDR3. V lost 0 bases and J lost 4; bases outside the gene matches: 5. DNA of the CDR3: TGTGCCACCAGCAGAGATCAGGGGGCCTTTTACAATGAGCAGTTCTTC. Translated, it gives CATSRDQGAFYNEQFF. Full variable domain (outside the CDR3, taken from reference TRBV15 and TRBJ2-1): DAMVIQNPRYQVTQFGKPVTLSCSQTLNHNVMYWYQQKSSQAPKLLFHYYDKDFNNEADTPDNFQSRRPNTSFCFLDIRSPGLGDTAMYLCATSRDQGAFYNEQFFGPGTRLTVL.

The chain recombines TRBV7-2 with TRBJ2-7; D remains ambiguous. With 5 bases removed from V and 2 bases from J, the gap between germline ends came to 4 bases. The CDR3 is 11 residues long. Germline V CDR1 and CDR2: SGHTA, FQGNSA. The CDR3 region is CASSLTYEQYF. The CDR3 DNA follows: TGTGCCAGCAGCCTAACCTACGAGCAGTACTTC. The entire variable domain, with the rest obtained from reference TRBV7-2 and TRBJ2-7, is as follows: GAGVSQSPSNKVTEKGKDVELRCDPISGHTALYWYRQSLGQGLEFLIYFQGNSAPDKSGLPSDRFSAERTGGSVSTLTIQRTQQEDSAVYLCASSLTYEQYFGPGTRLTVT.

The V gene is TRBV9, the J gene TRBJ2-1, with D possibly being TRBD2 (6 bases). Germline CDR1 SGDLS, CDR2 YYNGEE. This CDR3 contains 15 residues. The V gene lost 4 bases and the J gene lost 7 bases, with 18 bases spanning the gap. The CDR3 loop is CASSSRPGGTNEQFF. The CDR3, as DNA: TGTGCCAGCAGCTCTCGCCCCGGGGGTACAAATGAGCAGTTCTTC. Variable domain in full (rest from reference TRBV9 and TRBJ2-1): DSGVTQTPKHLITATGQRVTLRCSPRSGDLSVYWYQQSLDQGLQFLIQYYNGEERAKGNILERFSAQQFPDLHSELNLSSLELGDSALYFCASSSRPGGTNEQFFGPGTRLTVL.

V gene TRBV2 combines with J gene TRBJ2-3; D is unclear. This CDR3 region has 10 residues. Germline values: CDR1 SNHLY, CDR2 FYNNEI. V lost 8 bases to trimming and J lost 2 bases, with 2 bases between them. The CDR3 loop is CASSTDTQYF. DNA for the CDR3: TGTGCCAGCTCCACAGATACGCAGTATTTT.

J is TRBJ2-6 and V is TRBV6-2 or TRBV6-3, with D maybe TRBD2 (5 bases). This CDR3 contains 15 residues. Deletions cut 4 bases from V and 0 bases from J, with 7 bases between. Germline loops: CDR1 MNHEY, CDR2 SVGEGT. The CDR3: CASSSGSSGANVLTF. The CDR3 DNA sequence: TGTGCCAGCAGTTCTGGGAGCTCTGGGGCCAACGTCCTGACTTTC.

The chain is built from TRBV7-9 and TRBJ2-5; D may be TRBD2 (5 bases). This CDR3 has 11 residues. V was shortened by 5 bases and J by 5 bases, with 6 bases between the two germline ends. CDR1 and CDR2 (germline): SEHNR, FQNEAQ (reference sequence). For the CDR3, the DNA is TGTGCCAGCAGCGAGCGGGAGACCCAGTACTTC. As protein: CASSERETQYF.